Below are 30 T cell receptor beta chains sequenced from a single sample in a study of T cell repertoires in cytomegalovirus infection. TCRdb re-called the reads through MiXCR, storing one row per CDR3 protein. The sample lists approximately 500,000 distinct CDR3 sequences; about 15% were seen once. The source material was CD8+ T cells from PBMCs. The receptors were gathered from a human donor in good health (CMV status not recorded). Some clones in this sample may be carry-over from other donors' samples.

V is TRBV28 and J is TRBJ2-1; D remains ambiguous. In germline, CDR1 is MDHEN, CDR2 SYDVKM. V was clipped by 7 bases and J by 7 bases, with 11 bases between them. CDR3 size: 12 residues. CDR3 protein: CASTQNTNEQFF. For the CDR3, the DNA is TGTGCCAGCACCCAGAATACTAATGAGCAGTTCTTC.

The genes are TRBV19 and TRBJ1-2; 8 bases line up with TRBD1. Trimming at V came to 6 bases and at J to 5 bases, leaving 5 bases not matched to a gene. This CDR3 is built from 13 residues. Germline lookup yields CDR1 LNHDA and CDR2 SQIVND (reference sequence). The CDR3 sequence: CASRDRDSYGYTF. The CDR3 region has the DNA TGTGCCAGTAGGGACAGGGATTCATATGGCTACACCTTC. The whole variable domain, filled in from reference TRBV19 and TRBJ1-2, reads DGGITQSPKYLFRKEGQNVTLSCEQNLNHDAMYWYRQDPGQGLRLIYYSQIVNDFQKGDIAEGYSVSREKKESFPLTVTSAQKNPTAFYLCASRDRDSYGYTFGSGTRLTVV.

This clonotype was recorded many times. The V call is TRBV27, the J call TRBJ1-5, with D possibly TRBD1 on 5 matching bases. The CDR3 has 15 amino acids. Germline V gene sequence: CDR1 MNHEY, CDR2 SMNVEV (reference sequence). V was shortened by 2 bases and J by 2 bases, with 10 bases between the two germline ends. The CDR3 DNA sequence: TGTGCCAGCAGTTTAAGGTGGGACGGCAATCAGCCCCAGCATTTT. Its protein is CASSLRWDGNQPQHF.

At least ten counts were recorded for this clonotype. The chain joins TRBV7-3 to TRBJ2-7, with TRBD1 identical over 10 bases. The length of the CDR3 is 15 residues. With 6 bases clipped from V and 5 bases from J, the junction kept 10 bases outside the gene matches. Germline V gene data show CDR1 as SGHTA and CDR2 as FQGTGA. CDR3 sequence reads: CASSYDGQGGNEQYF. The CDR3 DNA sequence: TGTGCCAGCAGTTACGACGGACAGGGGGGCAACGAGCAGTACTTC.

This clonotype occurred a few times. CDR3 region: CASSFDQRRQFF. For the CDR3, the DNA is TGTGCCAGCAGTTTTGACCAGCGCAGGCAGTTCTTC. The chain links TRBV27 to TRBJ2-1; D gene unclear. Germline V lookup: CDR1 MNHEY, CDR2 SMNVEV (reference sequence). The CDR3 spans 12 residues. The V and J ends lost 3 bases and 12 bases respectively, with 12 bases between them.

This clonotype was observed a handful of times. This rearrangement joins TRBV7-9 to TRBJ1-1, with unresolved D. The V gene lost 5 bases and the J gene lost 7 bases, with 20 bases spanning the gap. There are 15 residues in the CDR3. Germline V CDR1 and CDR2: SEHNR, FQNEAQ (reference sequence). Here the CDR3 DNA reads TGTGCCAGCAGCCAGGCTTGGATAGGAGGTGGTGAAGCTTTCTTT. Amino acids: CASSQAWIGGGEAFF.

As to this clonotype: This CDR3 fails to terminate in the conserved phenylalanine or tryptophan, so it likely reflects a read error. The CDR3 DNA is TGTGCCAGCAGCCCCAGAGGGGGCTACGAGCAGTACTTA. Its translation is CASSPRGGYEQYL. The V and J genes are TRBV5-4 and TRBJ2-7; possibly TRBD1 for D (6 bases). This CDR3 contains 13 residues. V shed 4 bases and J shed 3 bases, with 11 bases lying between them. Germline values: CDR1 SGHNT, CDR2 YYREEE (reference sequence).

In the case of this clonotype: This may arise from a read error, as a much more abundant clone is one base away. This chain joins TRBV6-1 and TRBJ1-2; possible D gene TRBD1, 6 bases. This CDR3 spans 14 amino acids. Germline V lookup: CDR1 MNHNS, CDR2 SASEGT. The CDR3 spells CASSDWTENSGYTF. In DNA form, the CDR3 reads TGTGCCAGCAGTGATTGGACAGAAAACTCTGGCTACACCTTC.

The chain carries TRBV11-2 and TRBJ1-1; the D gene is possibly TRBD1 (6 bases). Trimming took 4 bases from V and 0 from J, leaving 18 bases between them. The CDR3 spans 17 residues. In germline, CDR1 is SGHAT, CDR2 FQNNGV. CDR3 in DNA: TGTGCCAGCAGCTCCTGGGGGCAGGGTCGGATGAACACTGAAGCTTTCTTT. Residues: CASSSWGQGRMNTEAFF.

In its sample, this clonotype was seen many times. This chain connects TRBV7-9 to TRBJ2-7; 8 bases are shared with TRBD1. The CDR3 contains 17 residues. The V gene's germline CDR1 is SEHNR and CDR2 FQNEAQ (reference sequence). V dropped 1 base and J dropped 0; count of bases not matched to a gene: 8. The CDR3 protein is CASSLERGQVDSYEQYF. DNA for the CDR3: TGTGCCAGCAGCTTAGAGAGGGGACAGGTAGACTCCTACGAGCAGTACTTC.

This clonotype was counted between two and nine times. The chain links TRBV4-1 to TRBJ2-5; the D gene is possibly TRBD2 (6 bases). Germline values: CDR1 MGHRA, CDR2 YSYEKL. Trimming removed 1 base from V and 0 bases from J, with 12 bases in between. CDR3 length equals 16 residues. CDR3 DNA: TGCGCCAGCAGCCAAGTCAGGGAGGACTACCAAGAGACCCAGTACTTC. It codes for CASSQVREDYQETQYF.

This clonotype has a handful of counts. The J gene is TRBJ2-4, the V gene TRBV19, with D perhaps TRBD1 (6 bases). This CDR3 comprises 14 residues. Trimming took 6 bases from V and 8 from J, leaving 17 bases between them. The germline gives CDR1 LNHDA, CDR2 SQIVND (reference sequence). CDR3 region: CASSNGGLWDIQYF. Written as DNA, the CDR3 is TGTGCCAGTAGCAATGGGGGCCTTTGGGACATTCAGTACTTC.

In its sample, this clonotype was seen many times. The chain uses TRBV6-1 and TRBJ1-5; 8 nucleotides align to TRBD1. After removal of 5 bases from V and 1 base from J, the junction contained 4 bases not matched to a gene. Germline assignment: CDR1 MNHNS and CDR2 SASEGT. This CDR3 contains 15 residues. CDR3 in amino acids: CASSSDRASNQPQHF. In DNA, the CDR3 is TGTGCCAGCAGTTCGGACAGGGCGAGCAATCAGCCCCAGCATTTT.

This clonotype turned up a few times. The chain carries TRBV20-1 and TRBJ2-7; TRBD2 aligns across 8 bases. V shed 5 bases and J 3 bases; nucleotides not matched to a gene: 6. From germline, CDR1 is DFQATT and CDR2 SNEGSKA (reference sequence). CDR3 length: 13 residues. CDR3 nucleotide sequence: TGCAGTGCTTCGGGACTAGACGGCTACGAGCAGTACTTC. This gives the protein CSASGLDGYEQYF.

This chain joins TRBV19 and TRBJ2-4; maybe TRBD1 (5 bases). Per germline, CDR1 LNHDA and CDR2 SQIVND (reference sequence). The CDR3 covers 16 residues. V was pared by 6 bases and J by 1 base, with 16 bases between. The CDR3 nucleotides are TGTGCCAGTAGATCAAAGGGGCCAGGTGCCAAAAACATTCAGTACTTC. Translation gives CASRSKGPGAKNIQYF. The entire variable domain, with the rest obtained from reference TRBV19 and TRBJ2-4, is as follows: DGGITQSPKYLFRKEGQNVTLSCEQNLNHDAMYWYRQDPGQGLRLIYYSQIVNDFQKGDIAEGYSVSREKKESFPLTVTSAQKNPTAFYLCASRSKGPGAKNIQYFGAGTRLSVL.

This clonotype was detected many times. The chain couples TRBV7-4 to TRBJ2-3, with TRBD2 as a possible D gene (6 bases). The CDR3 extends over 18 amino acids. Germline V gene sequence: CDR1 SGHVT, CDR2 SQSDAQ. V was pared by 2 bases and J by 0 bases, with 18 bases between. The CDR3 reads CASSLPLLAEPSTDTQYF. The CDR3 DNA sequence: TGTGCCAGCAGCTTACCCCTATTAGCGGAACCCAGCACAGATACGCAGTATTTT.

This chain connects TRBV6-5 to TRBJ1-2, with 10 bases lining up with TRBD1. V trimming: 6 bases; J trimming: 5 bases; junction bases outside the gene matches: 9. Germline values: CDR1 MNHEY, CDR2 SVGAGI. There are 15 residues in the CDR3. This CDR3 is CASSPPGTGEYGYTF. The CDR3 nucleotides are TGTGCCAGCAGCCCACCCGGGACAGGGGAATATGGCTACACCTTC.

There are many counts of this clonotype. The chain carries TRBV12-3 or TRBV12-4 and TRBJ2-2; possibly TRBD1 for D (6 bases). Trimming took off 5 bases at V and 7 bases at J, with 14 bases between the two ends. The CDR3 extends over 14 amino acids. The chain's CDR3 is CASSPTGVNGELFF. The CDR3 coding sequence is TGTGCCAGCAGTCCGACAGGTGTCAACGGGGAGCTGTTTTTT.

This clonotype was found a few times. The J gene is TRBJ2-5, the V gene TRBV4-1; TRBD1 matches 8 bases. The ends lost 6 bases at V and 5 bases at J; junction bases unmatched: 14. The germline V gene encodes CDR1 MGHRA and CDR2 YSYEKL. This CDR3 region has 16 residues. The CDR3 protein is CASRARFQGAMETQYF. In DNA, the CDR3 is TGCGCCAGCAGGGCAAGGTTTCAGGGGGCGATGGAGACCCAGTACTTC.

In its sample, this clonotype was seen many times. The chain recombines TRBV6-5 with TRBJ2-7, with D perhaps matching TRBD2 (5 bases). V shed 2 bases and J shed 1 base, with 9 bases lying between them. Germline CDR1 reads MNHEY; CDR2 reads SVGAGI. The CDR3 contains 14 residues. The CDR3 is CASSYMAGSYEQYF. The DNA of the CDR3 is TGTGCCAGCAGTTACATGGCGGGTTCCTACGAGCAGTACTTC.

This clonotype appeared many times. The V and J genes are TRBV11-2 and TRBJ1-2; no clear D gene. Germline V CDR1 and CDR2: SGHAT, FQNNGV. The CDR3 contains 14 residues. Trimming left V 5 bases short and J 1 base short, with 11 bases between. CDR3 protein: CASSPRKDNYGYTF. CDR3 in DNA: TGTGCCAGCAGCCCCCGGAAAGATAACTATGGCTACACCTTC.

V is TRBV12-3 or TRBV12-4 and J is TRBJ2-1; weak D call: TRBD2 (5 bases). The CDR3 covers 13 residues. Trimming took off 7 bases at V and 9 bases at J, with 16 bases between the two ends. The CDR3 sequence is CASTLGSGGEQFF. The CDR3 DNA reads TGTGCCAGCACCCTGGGGAGCGGCGGTGAGCAGTTCTTC.

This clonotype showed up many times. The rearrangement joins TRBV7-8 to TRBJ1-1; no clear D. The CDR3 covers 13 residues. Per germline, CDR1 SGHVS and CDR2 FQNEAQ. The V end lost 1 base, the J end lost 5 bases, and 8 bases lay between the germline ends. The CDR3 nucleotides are TGTGCCAGCAGCTTAGACGGGTGGACTGAAGCTTTCTTT. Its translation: CASSLDGWTEAFF.

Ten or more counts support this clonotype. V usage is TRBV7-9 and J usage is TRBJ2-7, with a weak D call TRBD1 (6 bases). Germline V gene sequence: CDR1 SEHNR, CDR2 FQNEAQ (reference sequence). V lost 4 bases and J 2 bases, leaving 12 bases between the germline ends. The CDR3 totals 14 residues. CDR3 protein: CASSSRDTAYEQYF. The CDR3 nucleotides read TGTGCCAGCAGCTCGAGGGACACCGCCTACGAGCAGTACTTC.

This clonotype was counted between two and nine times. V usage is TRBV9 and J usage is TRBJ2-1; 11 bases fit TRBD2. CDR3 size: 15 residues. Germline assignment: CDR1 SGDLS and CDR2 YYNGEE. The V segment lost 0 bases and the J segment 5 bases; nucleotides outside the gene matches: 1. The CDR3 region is CASSVGLAGNNEQFF. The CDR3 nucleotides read TGTGCCAGCAGCGTAGGACTAGCGGGAAACAATGAGCAGTTCTTC. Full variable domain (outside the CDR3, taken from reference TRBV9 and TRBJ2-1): DSGVTQTPKHLITATGQRVTLRCSPRSGDLSVYWYQQSLDQGLQFLIQYYNGEERAKGNILERFSAQQFPDLHSELNLSSLELGDSALYFCASSVGLAGNNEQFFGPGTRLTVL.

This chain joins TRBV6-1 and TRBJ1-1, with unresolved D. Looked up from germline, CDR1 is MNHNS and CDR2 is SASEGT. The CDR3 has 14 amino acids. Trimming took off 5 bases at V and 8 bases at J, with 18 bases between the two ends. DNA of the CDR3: TGTGCCAGCAGTTATGGACGGAAATTTGAAGAAGCTTTCTTT. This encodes CASSYGRKFEEAFF.

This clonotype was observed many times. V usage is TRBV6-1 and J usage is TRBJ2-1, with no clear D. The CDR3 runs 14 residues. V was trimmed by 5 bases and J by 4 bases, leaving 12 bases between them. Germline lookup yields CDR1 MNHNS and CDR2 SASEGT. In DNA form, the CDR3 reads TGTGCCAGCAGTTCGACCGGACGGTACAATGAGCAGTTCTTC. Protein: CASSSTGRYNEQFF.

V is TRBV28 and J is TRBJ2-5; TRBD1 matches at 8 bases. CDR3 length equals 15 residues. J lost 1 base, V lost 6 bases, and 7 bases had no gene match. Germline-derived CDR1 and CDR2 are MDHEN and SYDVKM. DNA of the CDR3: TGTGCCAGCAGCTCCCAGGACAGGGCCCAAGAGACCCAGTACTTC. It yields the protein CASSSQDRAQETQYF.

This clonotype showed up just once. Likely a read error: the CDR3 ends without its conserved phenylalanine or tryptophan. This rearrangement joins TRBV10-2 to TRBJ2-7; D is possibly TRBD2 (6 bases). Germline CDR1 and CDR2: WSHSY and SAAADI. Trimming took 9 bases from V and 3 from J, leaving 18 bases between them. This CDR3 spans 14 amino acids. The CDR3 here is CASVQGSRGYEQYL. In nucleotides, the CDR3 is TGCGCCAGTGTACAAGGCTCGCGGGGCTACGAGCAGTACTTA.

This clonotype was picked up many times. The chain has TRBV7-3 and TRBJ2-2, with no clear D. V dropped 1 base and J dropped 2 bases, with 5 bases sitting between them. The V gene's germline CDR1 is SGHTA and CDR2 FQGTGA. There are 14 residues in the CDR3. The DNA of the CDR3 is TGTGCCAGCAGCTTAAGCCCAAACACCGGGGAGCTGTTTTTT. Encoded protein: CASSLSPNTGELFF.